The sequence of this TCR beta chain was determined in a study of T cell changes during pregnancy in multiple sclerosis. Measured with immunoSEQ multiplex PCR; TCRdb has only the in-frame clones, and not every one. The table has about 100,000 clones, 92% seen once. Germline CDR1 SEHNR, CDR2 FQNEAQ (reference sequence). This CDR3 has 13 residues. V lost 5 bases, J lost 3 bases, and 10 bases lay in between. Sequenced material: peripheral blood, taken after pregnancy. The TCR comes from a female donor with multiple sclerosis, enrolled in a pregnancy study. The rearrangement links TRBV7-9 to TRBJ1-1; D might be TRBD1 (5 bases). The CDR3 loop reads CASSPQGDTEAFF. The CDR3 DNA is TGTGCCAGCAGCCCTCAAGGGGACACTGAAGCTTTCTTT.